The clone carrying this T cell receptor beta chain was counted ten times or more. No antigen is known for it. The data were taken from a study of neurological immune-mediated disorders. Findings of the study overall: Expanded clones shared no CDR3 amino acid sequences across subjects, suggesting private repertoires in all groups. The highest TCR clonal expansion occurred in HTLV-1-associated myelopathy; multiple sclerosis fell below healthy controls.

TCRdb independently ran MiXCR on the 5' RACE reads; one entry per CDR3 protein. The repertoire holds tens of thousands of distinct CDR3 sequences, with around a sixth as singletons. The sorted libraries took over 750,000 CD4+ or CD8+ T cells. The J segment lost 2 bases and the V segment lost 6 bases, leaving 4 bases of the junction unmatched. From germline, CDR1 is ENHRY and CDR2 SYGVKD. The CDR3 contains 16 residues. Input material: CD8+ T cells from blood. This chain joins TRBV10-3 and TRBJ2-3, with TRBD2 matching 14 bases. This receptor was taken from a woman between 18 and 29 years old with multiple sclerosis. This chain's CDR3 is CAISSGLAGATDTQYF. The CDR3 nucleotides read TGTGCCATCAGCTCGGGACTAGCGGGGGCCACAGATACGCAGTATTTT.